The rows below give T cell receptor beta chains drawn from one sample of a study of CD8 T cells in Susac syndrome. MiXCR, applied by TCRdb to the immunoSEQ multiplex PCR reads, yields one record per CDR3 protein. This table holds roughly 140,000 distinct CDR3 sequences, around 95% found once. Source material: CD8+ T cells from PBMCs. These TCRs come from a human donor with multiple sclerosis. Both conserved end residues are part of each CDR3. D genes are given only for firm matches. Expanded clones are given a class, and other clones once, few, many or no size at all.

clone_size j_call v_call d_call cdr3_nt cdr3_aa
. TRBJ1-2 TRBV29-1 TRBD1 TGCAGCGCATGGACAGGGGAGATCAGGGTAAAGAACTATGGCTACACCTTC CSAWTGEIRVKNYGYTF
. TRBJ2-7 TRBV9 . TGTGCCAGCAGGGGCGAAGGCCGCCACGAGCAGTACTTC CASRGEGRHEQYF
. TRBJ2-7 TRBV7-2 . TGTGCCAGCAGCTTGACCTCCGGGACGTCGTTCTACGAGCAGTACTTC CASSLTSGTSFYEQYF
. TRBJ1-2 TRBV27 . TGTGCCAGCAGCCCGACACTTATCTATGGCTACACCTTC CASSPTLIYGYTF
. TRBJ2-3 TRBV30 . TGTGCCTTCGGCGGGGGCAATGAAGATACGCAGTATTTT CAFGGGNEDTQYF
. TRBJ1-1 TRBV4-1 . TGCGCCAGCAGCCAAGATTTCGTGGGAAGCACTGAAGCTTTCTTT CASSQDFVGSTEAFF
. TRBJ1-4 TRBV18 . TGTGCCAGCTCACCACCGGACGGCCGAATTAATGAAAAACTGTTTTTT CASSPPDGRINEKLFF
. TRBJ2-1 TRBV7-2 . TGTGCCAGCAGCTTAGGTCCGCGAGGGGCTGAGCAGTTCTTC CASSLGPRGAEQFF
. TRBJ2-1 TRBV9 TRBD2 TGTGCCAGCAGCGTGCCTGGCGGGGGGATTTGGGATGAGCAGTTCTTC CASSVPGGGIWDEQFF
. TRBJ2-2 TRBV27 TRBD1 TGTGCCACCTCGATCCAGGGGGCCGGGGAGCTGTTTTTT CATSIQGAGELFF
. TRBJ2-3 TRBV9 TRBD2 TGTGCCAGCAGCGCCGCGGGGGGAGTTACAGATACGCAGTATTTT CASSAAGGVTDTQYF
few TRBJ2-3 TRBV30 . TGTGCCTGGGGGGAACGGGGTGCAGATACGCAGTATTTT CAWGERGADTQYF
. TRBJ2-1 TRBV6-4 . TGTGCCAGCAGTGGCGCGGACAGAAATGAGCAGTTCTTC CASSGADRNEQFF
. TRBJ1-2 TRBV2 . TGTGCCAGCAGCCAAGGGGGGGTTAATGGCTACACCTTC CASSQGGVNGYTF
. TRBJ1-1 TRBV6-1 . TGTGCCAGCAGCCAGATAGAACAGGGAGGCACTGAAGCTTTCTTT CASSQIEQGGTEAFF
. TRBJ2-7 TRBV14 . TGTGCCAGCAGCCAAGGGTTATACTACGAGCAGTACTTC CASSQGLYYEQYF
once TRBJ2-7 TRBV7-9 . TGTGCCAGCAGCCCACCTGAGTCCTACGAGCAGTACTTC CASSPPESYEQYF
. TRBJ2-1 TRBV11-2 . TGTGCCAGCAGCGAACCTGGCTCCTACAATGAGCAGTTCTTC CASSEPGSYNEQFF
once TRBJ2-2 TRBV27 . TGTGCCAGCAGTTTGGCTCTGATCGGGGAGCTGTTTTTT CASSLALIGELFF
. TRBJ2-5 TRBV12-3/TRBV12-4 . TGTGCCAGCAGTTCAATCCCTGGGCAGGAGACCCAGTACTTC CASSSIPGQETQYF
. TRBJ2-3 TRBV27 . TGTGCCAGCAGTTTATCGGACCTAAATGGCCTTACTTTT CASSLSDLNGLTF
. TRBJ1-2 TRBV12-3/TRBV12-4 TRBD1 TGTGCCAGCAATTCTCCGGGACAGGGCCAGGCTAACTATGGCTACACCTTC CASNSPGQGQANYGYTF
. TRBJ2-5 TRBV25-1 . TGTGCCAGCAGTGGAGGCAGAGCCCAAGAGACCCAGTACTTC CASSGGRAQETQYF
. TRBJ1-5 TRBV12-3/TRBV12-4 . TGTGCCAGCAGTTTAAGCTCTCCTTTTAGCAATCAGCCCCAGCATTTT CASSLSSPFSNQPQHF
. TRBJ2-5 TRBV2 TRBD2 TGTGCCAGCAGCCACACTAGCGGGGGGGTCGAGGAGACCCAGTACTTC CASSHTSGGVEETQYF
. TRBJ2-3 TRBV12-3/TRBV12-4 . TGTGCCAGCAGTTTGGGCAGGCCTAGCACAGATACGCAGTATTTT CASSLGRPSTDTQYF
. TRBJ2-1 TRBV24-1 TRBD1 TGTTTACCACCAGCGCCCCAGGGGGCGCGGGTCGATGAGCAGTTCTTC CLPPAPQGARVDEQFF
. TRBJ1-1 TRBV7-8 . TGTGCCAGCAGCTTAGCGAGGGAACTGACTGAAGCTTTCTTT CASSLARELTEAFF
. TRBJ2-5 TRBV19 . TGTGCCAGTAGTTCCCGGGCACGATCTCAAGAGACCCAGTACTTC CASSSRARSQETQYF
. TRBJ2-1 TRBV30 . TGTGCCTGGAGTGCGGTTCCGTCCTACAATGAGCAGTTCTTC CAWSAVPSYNEQFF
. TRBJ2-1 TRBV29-1 TRBD2 TGCAGCGTTGAAAACTATGGCGGGGGAGGTTGGTTCTTC CSVENYGGGGWFF
. TRBJ2-3 TRBV20-1 TRBD2 TGCAGTGCCCCACTAGCGGGGGGCCCAGATACGCAGTATTTT CSAPLAGGPDTQYF
. TRBJ2-6 TRBV13 . TGTGCCAGCAGCGTGCGACCCTCTGGGGCCAACGTCCTGACTTTC CASSVRPSGANVLTF
. TRBJ1-1 TRBV12-3/TRBV12-4 TRBD1 TGTGCCAGCAGTCCGACCTCATACAGGGGCACTGAAGCTTTCTTT CASSPTSYRGTEAFF
. TRBJ1-1 TRBV20-1 . TGCAGTGCTCCCGGGGGGGTTGAAGCTTTCTTT CSAPGGVEAFF
. TRBJ2-7 TRBV19 TRBD1 TGTGCCTCGGGAACAGGGGCCTACGAGCAGTACTTC CASGTGAYEQYF
. TRBJ1-2 TRBV6-5 . TGTGCCAGCAGAGGGACGGATAACTATGGCTACACCTTC CASRGTDNYGYTF
. TRBJ2-3 TRBV6-2/TRBV6-3 . TGTGCCAGCAGTTACGGGAGCGCAGATACGCAGTATTTT CASSYGSADTQYF
. TRBJ2-4 TRBV11-1 . TGTGCCAGCAGAGTCAACGACAGGGCCAAAAACATTCAGTACTTC CASRVNDRAKNIQYF
. TRBJ2-1 TRBV30 . TGTGCCTGGAGTGTTAATACCGGTCGGGAGCAGTTCTTC CAWSVNTGREQFF
. TRBJ2-5 TRBV20-1 . TGCAGTGCTAGAGATCCCCCCCGTCGGGCAGTCCAAGAGACCCAGTACTTC CSARDPPRRAVQETQYF
. TRBJ1-6 TRBV14 . TGTGCCAGCAGCCAAGATGTGGGGGGCGCCTATAATTCACCCCTCCACTTT CASSQDVGGAYNSPLHF
. TRBJ2-2 TRBV24-1 . TGTGCCACCAAGGCCCTGACCGGGGAGCTGTTTTTT CATKALTGELFF